Listed here are 3 T cell receptor beta chains from one sample, sequenced in a study of blood T cell repertoires in COVID-19. Repertoires were generated with immunoSEQ multiplex PCR, while TCRdb's copy carries only in-frame clones and drops some. The sample yields roughly 40,000 clones, 80% to 90% seen once. The sample comprised peripheral blood. These receptors were collected from a young man with active or convalescent COVID-19.

V gene TRBV9 combines with J gene TRBJ2-2, with 7 bases that match TRBD1. Germline CDR1 SGDLS, CDR2 YYNGEE. Trimming removed 0 bases from V and 0 bases from J; junction bases left unmatched: 11. CDR3 length: 19 residues. CDR3 residues: CASSVGSGGYIANTGELFF. In nucleotides, the CDR3 is TGTGCCAGCAGCGTAGGTTCAGGGGGATACATCGCGAACACCGGGGAGCTGTTTTTT.

The chain employs TRBV30 and TRBJ1-5; tentative D call: TRBD1 (5 bases). This CDR3 is 13 amino acids long. Trimming took off 2 bases at V and 7 bases at J, with 12 bases between the two ends. Germline lookup yields CDR1 GTSNPN and CDR2 SVGIG (reference sequence). CDR3 sequence reads: CAWSLGEGQPQHF. Here the CDR3 DNA reads TGTGCCTGGAGTTTAGGGGAAGGGCAGCCCCAGCATTTT.

The chain has TRBV29-1 and TRBJ2-7, with TRBD2 matching 10 bases. The germline V gene has CDR1 SQVTM and CDR2 ANQGSEA. The V segment lost 5 bases and the J segment 7 bases; nucleotides outside the gene matches: 5. The CDR3 has 12 residues. The DNA for the CDR3 is TGCAGCGTTTCTAGCGGGAGCGGGGAGCAGTACGTC. It specifies CSVSSGSGEQYV.